Described below is a single T cell receptor beta chain sequence and its context. Its target is unknown. The data derive from a study of a mutant IDH1 vaccine in newly diagnosed glioma. Study summary: The sex distribution of treated patients was about 62% male and about 38% female, with a mean age of around 40 years.

Time point reported: baseline, week 1 (first vaccination visit). Treatment specified: pre-vaccination baseline after standard-of-care therapy. Each tumor in the donors was a new WHO grade 3 or 4 astrocytoma, IDH1-mutant and ATRX-lost. Clones were sequenced by immunoSEQ multiplex PCR, and TCRdb holds only the in-frame ones, with some missing. The sample includes 40,000 or so clones, about 78% of them seen just once. The study, taken as a whole, reports: Evidence of vaccine-induced immune responses was documented in around 93% of patients.

The length of the CDR3 is 12 residues. From germline, CDR1 is SGHKS and CDR2 YYEKEE (reference sequence). Trimming removed 2 bases at V and 8 bases at J, with 10 bases between. This TCR derives from a man aged 35 to 55 with glioma. Some clones in this sample may be carry-over from other donors' samples. This specimen was PBMCs, taken from a glioma patient treated with radiotherapy, temozolomide or both. The chain joins TRBV5-5 to TRBJ1-1; tentative D call: TRBD1 (6 bases). In nucleotides, the CDR3 is TGTGCCAGCAGCTTAAAAACAGGGGAAGCTTTCTTT. As protein: CASSLKTGEAFF.